Sequencing of this T cell receptor (beta chain) was carried out in a study of blood T cell repertoires in COVID-19. Study details: The United States, Italy and Spain provided the acute and convalescent COVID-19 samples. T cells, B-cell-depleted T cells, or PBMCs provided the cDNA or gDNA that served as material.

From germline, CDR1 is MDHEN and CDR2 SYDVKM. There are 12 residues in the CDR3. V gave up 8 bases and J gave up 6 bases; unmatched junction bases: 6. Clones were read by immunoSEQ multiplex PCR, and TCRdb kept only the in-frame ones, dropping some. The data contain 250,000 or so clones, about 80% of them singletons. The V and J genes are TRBV28 and TRBJ1-2; 7 bases fit TRBD1. The origin of this receptor is a man aged 25 to 45 who had recovered from COVID-19. Sequenced: peripheral blood. CDR3 protein: CASGQASHGYTF. CDR3 sequence (DNA): TGTGCCAGCGGACAGGCGAGTCATGGCTACACCTTC.